This is a list of T cell receptor beta chains from one sample in a study of Ad26.COV2.S vaccination and SARS-CoV-2 variants. Sequencing was performed with immunoSEQ multiplex PCR; in TCRdb, only in-frame clones are kept and a portion is missing. In the table there are about 350,000 clones, approximately 86% of which are singletons. The specimen was peripheral blood, collected in a trial of Ad26.COV2.S vaccine versus placebo. The source is a person aged 18 to 65 who received the Ad26.COV2.S COVID-19 vaccine or a placebo. CDR3s include the opening cysteine and the closing phenylalanine or tryptophan. Fields, in order: V gene, D gene, J gene, clone size, CDR3 protein, CDR3 DNA. A D gene is named only where the DNA matches it firmly. Not all rows give a size; the values are once, few, many and, for expanded clones, a class.

v_gene: TRBV6-5
d_gene: .
j_gene: TRBJ1-6
abundance: .
CDR3aa: CASTVGPKDSPLHF
CDR3nt: TGTGCCAGCACGGTGGGCCCTAAGGATTCACCCCTCCACTTT

v_gene: TRBV2
d_gene: .
j_gene: TRBJ1-4
abundance: .
CDR3aa: CASSERGNNEKLFF
CDR3nt: TGTGCCAGCAGTGAGAGAGGGAATAATGAAAAACTGTTTTTT

v_gene: TRBV7-2
d_gene: .
j_gene: TRBJ2-3
abundance: once
CDR3aa: CASSQDGFSTDTQYF
CDR3nt: TGTGCCAGCAGCCAGGACGGCTTTAGCACAGATACGCAGTATTTT

v_gene: TRBV4-3
d_gene: .
j_gene: TRBJ2-1
abundance: .
CDR3aa: CASSHADRLSYNEQFF
CDR3nt: TGCGCCAGCAGCCACGCGGACAGACTCTCCTACAATGAGCAGTTCTTC

v_gene: TRBV6-2/TRBV6-3
d_gene: .
j_gene: TRBJ1-4
abundance: .
CDR3aa: CASSNGRDEKLFF
CDR3nt: TGTGCCAGCAGCAACGGACGGGATGAAAAACTGTTTTTT

v_gene: TRBV24-1
d_gene: TRBD1
j_gene: TRBJ2-3
abundance: .
CDR3aa: CATSDADRGRLNTQYF
CDR3nt: TGTGCCACCAGTGATGCGGACAGGGGGCGCCTAAATACGCAGTATTTT

v_gene: TRBV4-2
d_gene: TRBD2
j_gene: TRBJ2-3
abundance: .
CDR3aa: CASSPWSGSGGDTDTQYF
CDR3nt: TGTGCCAGCAGCCCCTGGTCCGGAAGCGGGGGGGACACAGATACGCAGTATTTT

v_gene: TRBV29-1
d_gene: TRBD1
j_gene: TRBJ2-5
abundance: .
CDR3aa: CSAERRQGIETQYF
CDR3nt: TGCAGCGCCGAACGCAGACAGGGAATAGAGACCCAGTACTTC

v_gene: TRBV19
d_gene: TRBD1
j_gene: TRBJ2-1
abundance: .
CDR3aa: CASSWARGPNNEQFF
CDR3nt: TGTGCCAGTAGCTGGGCGAGGGGGCCTAACAATGAGCAGTTCTTC

v_gene: TRBV10-1
d_gene: TRBD2
j_gene: TRBJ2-7
abundance: once
CDR3aa: CASSPGTSGVPPLSYEQYF
CDR3nt: TGCGCCAGCAGTCCGGGGACTAGCGGGGTACCACCTCTCTCCTACGAGCAGTACTTC

v_gene: TRBV7-2
d_gene: .
j_gene: TRBJ1-5
abundance: .
CDR3aa: CASRRTATSNQPQHF
CDR3nt: TGTGCCAGCAGACGAACGGCAACCTCAAATCAGCCCCAGCATTTT

v_gene: TRBV7-2
d_gene: .
j_gene: TRBJ2-2
abundance: .
CDR3aa: CASSPRTLTWALAGELFF
CDR3nt: TGTGCCAGCAGCCCCCGGACTCTGACGTGGGCTCTGGCCGGGGAGCTGTTTTTT

v_gene: TRBV7-3
d_gene: TRBD1
j_gene: TRBJ2-3
abundance: .
CDR3aa: CASSGTGPGMDTQYF
CDR3nt: TGTGCCAGCAGTGGGACAGGGCCTGGTATGGATACGCAGTATTTT

v_gene: TRBV5-1
d_gene: .
j_gene: TRBJ2-1
abundance: .
CDR3aa: CASSWSENEQFF
CDR3nt: TGCGCCAGCAGCTGGTCTGAGAATGAGCAGTTCTTC

v_gene: TRBV4-1
d_gene: .
j_gene: TRBJ2-5
abundance: .
CDR3aa: CASSQQGQETQYF
CDR3nt: TGCGCCAGCAGCCAACAGGGACAAGAGACCCAGTACTTC

v_gene: TRBV2
d_gene: TRBD2
j_gene: TRBJ2-3
abundance: .
CDR3aa: CASSKGTSGGAHTDTQYF
CDR3nt: TGTGCCAGCAGTAAAGGGACTAGCGGGGGGGCCCACACAGATACGCAGTATTTT

v_gene: TRBV27
d_gene: .
j_gene: TRBJ1-1
abundance: .
CDR3aa: CASSLYSMGLNTEAFF
CDR3nt: TGTGCCAGCAGTTTATACTCCATGGGGTTGAACACTGAAGCTTTCTTT

v_gene: TRBV29-1
d_gene: .
j_gene: TRBJ1-3
abundance: .
CDR3aa: CSGGGGLGNTIYF
CDR3nt: TGCAGCGGAGGCGGGGGTCTCGGAAACACCATATATTTT

v_gene: TRBV18
d_gene: .
j_gene: TRBJ1-4
abundance: .
CDR3aa: CASSPRPTNEKLFF
CDR3nt: TGTGCCAGCTCACCTCGTCCAACTAATGAAAAACTGTTTTTT

v_gene: TRBV6-5
d_gene: .
j_gene: TRBJ2-3
abundance: once
CDR3aa: CASTPTGRSTDTQYF
CDR3nt: TGTGCCAGCACCCCGACAGGGAGGAGCACAGATACGCAGTATTTT

v_gene: TRBV14
d_gene: .
j_gene: TRBJ2-7
abundance: .
CDR3aa: CASSQMEGGRGRSYEQYF
CDR3nt: TGTGCCAGCAGCCAAATGGAGGGGGGCAGGGGCCGCTCCTACGAGCAGTACTTC

v_gene: TRBV6-5
d_gene: TRBD1
j_gene: TRBJ2-7
abundance: .
CDR3aa: CASSYRGTVGEQYF
CDR3nt: TGTGCCAGCAGTTACAGGGGGACAGTGGGCGAGCAGTACTTC

v_gene: TRBV18
d_gene: .
j_gene: TRBJ1-1
abundance: .
CDR3aa: CASSPRRDYEAFF
CDR3nt: TGTGCCAGCTCACCTAGAAGGGACTATGAAGCTTTCTTT

v_gene: TRBV6-5
d_gene: TRBD1
j_gene: TRBJ1-4
abundance: .
CDR3aa: CASSRQGTNEKLFF
CDR3nt: TGTGCCAGCAGTCGACAGGGAACTAATGAAAAACTGTTTTTT

v_gene: TRBV19
d_gene: .
j_gene: TRBJ1-4
abundance: .
CDR3aa: CASSYRPTGEKLFF
CDR3nt: TGTGCCAGTAGTTATCGGCCGACGGGTGAAAAACTGTTTTTT

v_gene: TRBV28
d_gene: .
j_gene: TRBJ2-2
abundance: .
CDR3aa: CASSFSRMDHTGELFF
CDR3nt: TGTGCCAGCAGTTTTTCTAGAATGGATCACACCGGGGAGCTGTTTTTT

v_gene: TRBV5-1
d_gene: .
j_gene: TRBJ2-3
abundance: .
CDR3aa: CASSRDSTDTQYF
CDR3nt: TGCGCCAGCAGCCGGGACTCCACAGATACGCAGTATTTT

v_gene: TRBV7-3
d_gene: .
j_gene: TRBJ2-1
abundance: .
CDR3aa: CASSRAQGSSYNEQFF
CDR3nt: TGTGCCAGCAGCCGGGCACAGGGAAGCTCCTACAATGAGCAGTTCTTC

v_gene: TRBV9
d_gene: .
j_gene: TRBJ2-1
abundance: .
CDR3aa: CASSADGSSYNEQFF
CDR3nt: TGTGCCAGCAGCGCGGACGGTAGCTCCTACAATGAGCAGTTCTTC

v_gene: TRBV9
d_gene: TRBD2
j_gene: TRBJ2-1
abundance: .
CDR3aa: CASSESGRGNNEQFF
CDR3nt: TGTGCCAGCAGTGAAAGCGGGAGGGGTAACAATGAGCAGTTCTTC

v_gene: TRBV28
d_gene: .
j_gene: TRBJ2-3
abundance: .
CDR3aa: CASSPSGLDTQYF
CDR3nt: TGTGCCAGCAGTCCATCAGGTCTGGATACGCAGTATTTT

v_gene: TRBV27
d_gene: .
j_gene: TRBJ2-5
abundance: .
CDR3aa: CASSTNREETQYF
CDR3nt: TGTGCCAGCAGTACAAACAGGGAAGAGACCCAGTACTTC

v_gene: TRBV6-5
d_gene: .
j_gene: TRBJ2-3
abundance: .
CDR3aa: CASSYRPQAPTDTQYF
CDR3nt: TGTGCCAGCAGTTACCGACCCCAGGCCCCCACAGATACGCAGTATTTT

v_gene: TRBV30
d_gene: TRBD2
j_gene: TRBJ2-1
abundance: .
CDR3aa: CAWSVRREDNEQFF
CDR3nt: TGTGCCTGGAGTGTACGCCGGGAGGATAATGAGCAGTTCTTC

v_gene: TRBV6-2/TRBV6-3
d_gene: .
j_gene: TRBJ2-7
abundance: .
CDR3aa: CASSLLGGSAYEQYF
CDR3nt: TGTGCCAGCAGCCTTCTAGGGGGGTCGGCCTACGAGCAGTACTTC

v_gene: TRBV4-3
d_gene: .
j_gene: TRBJ1-4
abundance: .
CDR3aa: CASSQGQSNEKLFF
CDR3nt: TGCGCCAGCAGCCAAGGGCAGTCGAATGAAAAACTGTTTTTT

v_gene: TRBV4-2
d_gene: .
j_gene: TRBJ1-5
abundance: .
CDR3aa: CASSAAHLTGRNQPQHF
CDR3nt: TGTGCCAGCAGCGCAGCCCATTTGACAGGCCGCAATCAGCCCCAGCATTTT

v_gene: TRBV24-1
d_gene: .
j_gene: TRBJ2-3
abundance: .
CDR3aa: CATSARPGTFFADTQYF
CDR3nt: TGTGCCACCAGTGCCCGTCCCGGGACATTTTTCGCAGATACGCAGTATTTT

v_gene: TRBV28
d_gene: TRBD1
j_gene: TRBJ1-5
abundance: .
CDR3aa: CASRGGQGLYQPQHF
CDR3nt: TGTGCCAGCAGGGGGGGACAGGGACTCTATCAGCCCCAGCATTTT

v_gene: TRBV27
d_gene: .
j_gene: TRBJ2-2
abundance: .
CDR3aa: CASSFTGLTGELFF
CDR3nt: TGTGCCAGCAGTTTTACAGGACTCACCGGGGAGCTGTTTTTT

v_gene: TRBV12-3/TRBV12-4
d_gene: TRBD1
j_gene: TRBJ1-6
abundance: .
CDR3aa: CASRRDRLSPLHF
CDR3nt: TGTGCCAGCAGGCGGGACAGACTTTCACCCCTCCACTTT

v_gene: TRBV19
d_gene: TRBD2
j_gene: TRBJ2-1
abundance: .
CDR3aa: CASSMGLADFYNEQFF
CDR3nt: TGTGCCAGTAGTATGGGACTAGCGGACTTCTACAATGAGCAGTTCTTC

v_gene: TRBV19
d_gene: .
j_gene: TRBJ2-1
abundance: .
CDR3aa: CASSIWQGRNEQFF
CDR3nt: TGTGCCAGTAGTATATGGCAGGGTAGGAATGAGCAGTTCTTC

v_gene: TRBV19
d_gene: .
j_gene: TRBJ2-1
abundance: .
CDR3aa: CASSIMGNEQFF
CDR3nt: TGTGCCAGTAGTATCATGGGCAATGAGCAGTTCTTC

v_gene: TRBV7-2
d_gene: TRBD2
j_gene: TRBJ2-3
abundance: .
CDR3aa: CASSAGTSGGANTQYF
CDR3nt: TGTGCCAGCAGCGCCGGCACTAGCGGGGGGGCCAATACGCAGTATTTT

v_gene: TRBV6-6
d_gene: .
j_gene: TRBJ2-7
abundance: .
CDR3aa: CASSSTTSSSYEQYF
CDR3nt: TGTGCCAGCAGTTCCACGACATCCTCCTCCTACGAGCAGTACTTC

v_gene: TRBV10-3
d_gene: .
j_gene: TRBJ2-7
abundance: .
CDR3aa: CAISDASGEVYEQYF
CDR3nt: TGTGCCATCAGTGACGCCTCGGGGGAGGTCTACGAGCAGTACTTC

v_gene: TRBV3-1/TRBV3-2
d_gene: TRBD2
j_gene: TRBJ2-7
abundance: .
CDR3aa: CASSQAGPGLAKGDEQYF
CDR3nt: TGTGCCAGCAGCCAAGCCGGGCCGGGACTAGCAAAGGGGGACGAGCAGTACTTC

v_gene: TRBV2
d_gene: TRBD2
j_gene: TRBJ2-5
abundance: .
CDR3aa: CASSDLAGARETQYF
CDR3nt: TGTGCCAGCAGTGACCTAGCGGGGGCCAGGGAGACCCAGTACTTC

v_gene: TRBV3-1/TRBV3-2
d_gene: TRBD1
j_gene: TRBJ1-5
abundance: .
CDR3aa: CASSLGTGFNQPQHF
CDR3nt: TGTGCCAGCAGCCTAGGGACAGGGTTTAACCAGCCCCAGCATTTT

v_gene: TRBV5-1
d_gene: TRBD2
j_gene: TRBJ2-1
abundance: .
CDR3aa: CASSLSGGGYNEQFF
CDR3nt: TGCGCCAGCAGCTTGAGTGGCGGGGGTTACAATGAGCAGTTCTTC

v_gene: TRBV7-9
d_gene: .
j_gene: TRBJ1-2
abundance: .
CDR3aa: CASSFDGYTF
CDR3nt: TGTGCCAGCAGCTTTGATGGCTACACCTTC

v_gene: TRBV5-1
d_gene: .
j_gene: TRBJ2-1
abundance: .
CDR3aa: CASSLPAGWGEQFF
CDR3nt: TGCGCCAGCAGCTTACCAGCGGGTTGGGGTGAGCAGTTCTTC

v_gene: TRBV19
d_gene: .
j_gene: TRBJ1-1
abundance: .
CDR3aa: CASSIARRVNTEAFF
CDR3nt: TGTGCCAGTAGTATAGCGCGCAGGGTGAACACTGAAGCTTTCTTT

v_gene: TRBV7-9
d_gene: TRBD1
j_gene: TRBJ1-5
abundance: once
CDR3aa: CASSLSRGQGNQPQHF
CDR3nt: TGTGCCAGCAGCTTATCTCGAGGACAGGGAAATCAGCCCCAGCATTTT

v_gene: TRBV5-1
d_gene: .
j_gene: TRBJ1-1
abundance: .
CDR3aa: CASSTGPTVGNTEAFF
CDR3nt: TGCGCCAGCAGCACCGGGCCCACGGTCGGGAACACTGAAGCTTTCTTT

v_gene: TRBV19
d_gene: TRBD1
j_gene: TRBJ1-5
abundance: .
CDR3aa: CASSAGTGVGYSNQPQHF
CDR3nt: TGTGCCAGTAGCGCCGGGACAGGGGTAGGGTATAGCAATCAGCCCCAGCATTTT